One and the same sample provided the 30 T cell receptor beta chains below, sequenced in a study of blood T cell repertoires in COVID-19. Libraries were prepared by immunoSEQ multiplex PCR; TCRdb keeps only in-frame clonotypes and omits some of them. The repertoire holds 180,000 or so clones, less than 90% seen once, with roughly 15% in the top ten. The sample comprised peripheral blood. The receptor source for this set is a woman aged 70-85 years with COVID-19, enrolled during active disease.

This clone occurred once. The chain is built from TRBV6-2 or TRBV6-3 and TRBJ2-1, with D possibly TRBD2 on 5 matching bases. The CDR3 covers 15 residues. The germline CDR1 and CDR2 sequences are MNHEY and SVGEGT. V lost 4 bases and J lost 2, with 12 bases in between. CDR3 region: CASSLGGSPYNEQFF. The CDR3 DNA follows: TGTGCCAGCAGTTTGGGCGGGTCACCCTACAATGAGCAGTTCTTC.

The chain is built from TRBV6-1 and TRBJ1-1; perhaps TRBD1 as D (6 bases). The V end lost 2 bases, the J end lost 6 bases, and 13 bases lay between the germline ends. Per germline, CDR1 MNHNS and CDR2 SASEGT. The CDR3 totals 14 residues. CDR3 in DNA: TGTGCCAGCAGTGAACCGGCCAGGGGACCTGAAGCTTTCTTT. This codes for CASSEPARGPEAFF.

The chain recombines TRBV15 with TRBJ1-1; 7 bases match TRBD1. Trimming removed 5 bases from V and 3 bases from J; junction bases left unmatched: 9. This CDR3 has 15 amino acids. The germline gives CDR1 LNHNV, CDR2 YYDKDF (reference sequence). CDR3 nucleotide sequence: TGTGCCACCAGCGAACAGGGGCTCGGCCACACTGAAGCTTTCTTT. Amino acids: CATSEQGLGHTEAFF. The full variable domain, rest sourced from reference TRBV15 and TRBJ1-1, is DAMVIQNPRYQVTQFGKPVTLSCSQTLNHNVMYWYQQKSSQAPKLLFHYYDKDFNNEADTPDNFQSRRPNTSFCFLDIRSPGLGDTAMYLCATSEQGLGHTEAFFGQGTRLTVV.

This chain links TRBV9 with TRBJ1-2; 7 nucleotides match TRBD1. J gave up 6 bases and V 3 bases, and 17 bases lay outside the gene matches. The CDR3 runs 17 residues. Germline CDR1 and CDR2: SGDLS and YYNGEE. Written as DNA, the CDR3 is TGTGCCAGCAGCGCCCCCAGACAGGGCGGACAAATCGATGGCTACACCTTC. Its protein is CASSAPRQGGQIDGYTF.

This sequence joins TRBV5-1 and TRBJ2-5; 12 bases match TRBD2. Germline V CDR1 and CDR2: SGHRS, YFSETQ. J was trimmed by 2 bases and V by 4 bases; bases with no gene match: 9. There are 17 residues in the CDR3. CDR3: CASSATTGLAGQETQYF. For the CDR3, the DNA is TGCGCCAGCAGCGCCACCACGGGACTAGCGGGTCAAGAGACCCAGTACTTC.

This clone was observed once. The CDR3 is CASSFDRRASETQYF. Here the CDR3 DNA reads TGCGCCAGCAGCTTCGACCGGAGGGCCTCAGAGACCCAGTACTTC. The chain uses TRBV5-1 and TRBJ2-5, with a weak D call TRBD2 (6 bases). In germline, CDR1 is SGHRS, CDR2 YFSETQ. CDR3 length equals 15 residues. Trimming removed 2 bases from V and 4 bases from J, with 15 bases in between. The full variable domain, its missing parts supplied by reference TRBV5-1 and TRBJ2-5, is KAGVTQTPRYLIKTRGQQVTLSCSPISGHRSVSWYQQTPGQGLQFLFEYFSETQRNKGNFPGRFSGRQFSNSRSEMNVSTLELGDSALYLCASSFDRRASETQYFGPGTRLLVL.

The V gene is TRBV5-5, the J gene TRBJ2-3, with 10 bases aligning to TRBD2. Germline CDR1 reads SGHKS; CDR2 reads YYEKEE (reference sequence). The CDR3 contains 17 residues. J was trimmed by 3 bases and V by 2 bases; bases with no gene match: 9. CDR3 DNA: TGTGCCAGCAGCTTAGCGGGGGGGCTTAGGCAAACAGATACGCAGTATTTT. This translates into CASSLAGGLRQTDTQYF.

This CDR3 reads CASSLVGQADTQYF. Written as DNA, the CDR3 is TGCGCCAGCAGCTTGGTGGGCCAGGCGGATACGCAGTATTTT. The chain links TRBV5-1 to TRBJ2-3; no clear D. The ends were cut back, 0 bases at V and 6 bases at J, with 11 bases in the middle. The CDR3 length is 14 residues. CDR1 is SGHRS, CDR2 YFSETQ, per germline.

The chain couples TRBV28 to TRBJ1-5; 7 positions agree with TRBD1. CDR1 is MDHEN, CDR2 SYDVKM, per germline. Trimming took 10 bases from V and 3 from J; bases not matched to a gene: 12. This CDR3 comprises 15 residues. This CDR3 reads CAISNQGQLNQPQHF. CDR3 sequence (DNA): TGTGCCATTTCGAACCAGGGACAGCTCAATCAGCCCCAGCATTTT.

The genes are TRBV23-1 and TRBJ1-1, with 10 bases fitting TRBD1. TRBV23-1 is given ORF status, its function remaining uncertain. CDR3 length equals 15 residues. With 2 bases clipped from V and 7 bases from J, the junction kept 7 bases outside the gene matches. CDR3 nucleotides: TGCGCCAGCAGTCAAGGGGGGCGGGACAGGGGTGAAGCTTTCTTT. It encodes CASSQGGRDRGEAFF.

There are a few counts of this clone. V and J are TRBV28 and TRBJ1-3; 9 nucleotides match TRBD1. The CDR3 sequence is 18 residues long. Trimming took 7 bases from V and 2 from J; bases not matched to a gene: 15. CDR1 and CDR2 from the germline V gene are MDHEN and SYDVKM. The CDR3 bases are TGTGCCAGCACTAAAGGACAGGGGTGGCAGTTAACTGGAAACACCATATATTTT. This codes for CASTKGQGWQLTGNTIYF.

This chain uses TRBV29-1 with TRBJ1-2; D perhaps matches TRBD1 (6 bases). Germline V CDR1 and CDR2: SQVTM, ANQGSEA. This CDR3 region has 15 residues. V was pared by 4 bases and J by 2 bases, with 17 bases between. Here the CDR3 DNA reads TGCAGCGTTGCCCCTTCACAGGGTAAGAACTATGGCTACACCTTC. It is translated as CSVAPSQGKNYGYTF. Combining the CDR3 with reference TRBV29-1 and TRBJ1-2 gives the whole variable domain SAVISQKPSRDICQRGTSLTIQCQVDSQVTMMFWYRQQPGQSLTLIATANQGSEATYESGFVIDKFPISRPNLTFSTLTVSNMSPEDSSIYLCSVAPSQGKNYGYTFGSGTRLTVV.

V is TRBV25-1 and J is TRBJ2-7; D is possibly TRBD2 (7 bases). CDR3 length equals 14 residues. The V and J ends lost 1 base and 3 bases respectively, with 10 bases between them. Germline CDR1 and CDR2: MGHDK and SYGVNS. The CDR3 region is CASSEWGGGYEQYF. The DNA of the CDR3 is TGTGCCAGCAGTGAATGGGGAGGGGGCTACGAGCAGTACTTC.

There are many counts of this clone. The V and J genes are TRBV7-2 and TRBJ1-1; unclear D gene. Trimming shortened V by 2 bases and J by 3 bases, and 13 bases separated the two germline ends. The CDR3 is 15 residues long. Germline V gene data show CDR1 as SGHTA and CDR2 as FQGNSA. CDR3 coding DNA: TGTGCCAGCAGCTTAAGTCGGGCGGGGTACACTGAAGCTTTCTTT. Translated: CASSLSRAGYTEAFF.

The rearrangement links TRBV27 to TRBJ2-1, with unresolved D. This CDR3 has 13 amino acids. Germline V gene data show CDR1 as MNHEY and CDR2 as SMNVEV (reference sequence). V was clipped by 4 bases and J by 0 bases, with 4 bases between them. The CDR3 loop is CASSSHSYNEQFF. The CDR3 region has the DNA TGTGCCAGCAGTTCCCACTCCTACAATGAGCAGTTCTTC.

The rearrangement uses TRBV4-2 and TRBJ2-2; a weak D match, TRBD2 (6 bases). This CDR3 has 16 residues. V dropped 0 bases and J dropped 2 bases, with 10 bases sitting between them. From germline, CDR1 is LGHNA and CDR2 YNFKEQ. CDR3: CASSQEAGLNTGELFF. CDR3 DNA: TGTGCCAGCAGCCAAGAAGCGGGTTTAAACACCGGGGAGCTGTTTTTT.

The CDR3 sequence is CSVGGSGTPNYGYTF. The DNA for the CDR3 is TGCAGCGTTGGGGGATCCGGGACACCTAACTATGGCTACACCTTC. The gene calls are TRBV29-1 and TRBJ1-2, with D possibly TRBD1 on 6 matching bases. Germline-derived CDR1 and CDR2 are SQVTM and ANQGSEA. The CDR3 covers 15 residues. Trimming took off 4 bases at V and 0 bases at J, with 15 bases between the two ends.

The genes are TRBV19 and TRBJ2-5; 10 nucleotides agree with TRBD2. CDR1 is LNHDA and CDR2 is SQIVND in the germline V gene (reference sequence). Unmatched junction bases numbered 3, after V lost 4 bases and J lost 1 base. CDR3 length: 15 amino acids. DNA of the CDR3: TGTGCCAGTAGTACTAGCGGGGGACTCCAAGAGACCCAGTACTTC. Its protein product is CASSTSGGLQETQYF.

The chain carries TRBV12-3 or TRBV12-4 and TRBJ1-1; D gene uncertain. CDR3 length: 13 residues. V was pared by 3 bases and J by 1 base, with 6 bases between. The CDR3 here is CASSLAPNTEAFF. In DNA form, the CDR3 reads TGTGCCAGCAGTTTGGCCCCGAACACTGAAGCTTTCTTT.

The genes are TRBV7-2 and TRBJ1-1; TRBD1 aligns across 7 bases. CDR3 length: 15 amino acids. Per germline, CDR1 SGHTA and CDR2 FQGNSA. J was trimmed by 4 bases and V by 6 bases; bases with no gene match: 11. CDR3 sequence: CASSSHRGSLTEAFF. The CDR3 DNA sequence: TGTGCCAGCAGTTCCCACAGGGGCTCTCTCACTGAAGCTTTCTTT.

This clone was counted between two and nine times. The chain combines TRBV30 with TRBJ1-4; no definite D call. V gave up 0 bases and J gave up 2 bases, with 7 bases separating them. From germline, CDR1 is GTSNPN and CDR2 SVGIG (reference sequence). The CDR3 has 14 amino acids. The CDR3 DNA follows: TGTGCCTGGAGTGTCGTGGGCACTAATGAAAAACTGTTTTTT. This gives the protein CAWSVVGTNEKLFF.

The chain couples TRBV18 to TRBJ1-5; no clear D. Per germline, CDR1 KGHSH and CDR2 LQKENI. V was pared by 4 bases and J by 4 bases, with 8 bases between. The length of the CDR3 is 13 residues. The DNA of the CDR3 is TGTGCCAGCTCACGGGAGGGAAATCAGCCCCAGCATTTT. Translating gives CASSREGNQPQHF. The whole variable domain, filled in from reference TRBV18 and TRBJ1-5, reads NAGVMQNPRHLVRRRGQEARLRCSPMKGHSHVYWYRQLPEEGLKFMVYLQKENIIDESGMPKERFSAEFPKEGPSILRIQQVVRGDSAAYFCASSREGNQPQHFGDGTRLSIL.

V gene TRBV7-2 combines with J gene TRBJ1-3, with 7 bases matching TRBD1. CDR1 is SGHTA, CDR2 FQGNSA, per germline. The CDR3 is made up of 14 amino acids. The J segment lost 4 bases and the V segment lost 5 bases, leaving 5 bases of the junction unmatched. The CDR3 loop is CASSLQGKGNTIYF. In DNA, the CDR3 is TGTGCCAGCAGCCTACAGGGGAAGGGAAACACCATATATTTT.

V usage is TRBV29-1 and J usage is TRBJ2-1, with a possible D match to TRBD2 (6 bases). The CDR3 loop spans 11 amino acids. Deletions cut 4 bases from V and 9 bases from J, with 10 bases between. In germline, CDR1 is SQVTM, CDR2 ANQGSEA. CDR3 protein: CSVVRGGEQFF. The CDR3 DNA reads as TGCAGCGTTGTAAGGGGAGGTGAGCAGTTCTTC.

This chain connects TRBV6-5 to TRBJ2-2; 7 bases map to TRBD1. V shed 8 bases and J 0 bases; nucleotides not matched to a gene: 0. CDR3 length equals 13 residues. Germline CDR1 is MNHEY and CDR2 is SVGAGI. The CDR3, as DNA: TGTGCCAGCGGGACAGCGAACACCGGGGAGCTGTTTTTT. This codes for CASGTANTGELFF.

The chain links TRBV28 to TRBJ1-1; 7 bases map to TRBD1. V was pared by 5 bases and J by 9 bases, with 6 bases of the junction left unmatched. The CDR3 runs 12 residues. Germline CDR1 MDHEN, CDR2 SYDVKM. The CDR3 DNA is TGTGCCAGCAGTCTTATGGACAGGCAAGCTTTCTTT. It yields the protein CASSLMDRQAFF.

This chain links TRBV20-1 with TRBJ2-3, with D tentatively TRBD2 (5 bases). V was clipped by 5 bases and J by 4 bases, with 7 bases between them. Germline V CDR1 and CDR2: DFQATT, SNEGSKA (reference sequence). This CDR3 has 11 residues. The CDR3 DNA sequence: TGCAGTGCTCCGCGGGCAGATACGCAGTATTTT. Encoded protein: CSAPRADTQYF.

The rearrangement uses TRBV2 and TRBJ1-1, with D uncertain. The V and J ends lost 7 bases and 4 bases respectively, with 19 bases between them. In germline, CDR1 is SNHLY, CDR2 FYNNEI. The CDR3 loop spans 15 amino acids. CDR3 coding DNA: TGTGCCAGCACCCTCGGACCGGGCCGGGGCACTGAAGCTTTCTTT. Encoded protein: CASTLGPGRGTEAFF.

CDR3 sequence: CASSLPDRLNQPQHF. CDR3 DNA: TGTGCCAGCAGTTTGCCCGACAGGCTCAATCAGCCCCAGCATTTT. V and J are TRBV6-6 and TRBJ1-5; a possible D gene is TRBD1 (6 bases). In germline, CDR1 is MNHNY, CDR2 SVGAGI (reference sequence). This CDR3 has 15 residues. Trimming took off 4 bases at V and 3 bases at J, with 13 bases between the two ends.

V and J are TRBV28 and TRBJ1-2; TRBD1 matches at 12 bases. CDR1 is MDHEN, CDR2 SYDVKM, per germline. Unmatched junction bases numbered 20, after V lost 5 bases and J lost 7 bases. The CDR3 is made up of 19 amino acids. The CDR3 sequence is CASSPPGQGALMKSAGYTF. CDR3 sequence (DNA): TGTGCCAGCAGTCCACCGGGACAGGGGGCGCTAATGAAATCGGCTGGCTACACCTTC.